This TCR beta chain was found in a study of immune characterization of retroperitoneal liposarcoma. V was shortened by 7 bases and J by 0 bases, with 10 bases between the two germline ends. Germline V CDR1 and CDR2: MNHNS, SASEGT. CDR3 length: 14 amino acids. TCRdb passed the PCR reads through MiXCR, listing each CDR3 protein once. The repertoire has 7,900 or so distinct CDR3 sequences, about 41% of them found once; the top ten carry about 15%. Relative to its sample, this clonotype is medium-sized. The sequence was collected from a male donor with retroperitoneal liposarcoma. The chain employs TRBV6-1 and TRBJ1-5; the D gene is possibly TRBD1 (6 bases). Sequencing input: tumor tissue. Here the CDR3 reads CASTRGGSNQPQHF. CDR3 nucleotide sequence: TGTGCCAGCACTAGGGGGGGTAGCAATCAGCCCCAGCATTTT.